These 20 T cell receptor beta chains were sequenced from one sample in a study of blood T cell repertoires in COVID-19. The repertoire was sequenced with immunoSEQ multiplex PCR; TCRdb's copy has only in-frame clones and lacks some. This sample has 650,000 to 800,000 clones, with just under 90% found just once. The sequencing sample was made of peripheral blood. The origin of the receptors is a woman aged 18 to 35 with acute or convalescent COVID-19.

The chain is built from TRBV24-1 and TRBJ2-1; weak D call: TRBD1 (6 bases). This CDR3 spans 13 amino acids. The V gene's germline CDR1 is KGHDR and CDR2 SFDVKD. Between the trimmed V and J ends, which lost 4 bases and 7 bases, there was a span of 10 bases. DNA for the CDR3: TGTGCCACCAGTGAAACAGGGAAGAATGAGCAGTTCTTC. Its translation is CATSETGKNEQFF.

This chain links TRBV19 with TRBJ1-2; the D is unclear. The CDR3 extends over 11 amino acids. Trimming took off 4 bases at V and 7 bases at J, with 7 bases between the two ends. The germline gives CDR1 LNHDA, CDR2 SQIVND (reference sequence). CDR3 protein: CASSTSGGYTF. Written as DNA, the CDR3 is TGTGCCAGTAGTACCTCCGGTGGCTACACCTTC. Full variable domain (remainder filled in from reference TRBV19 and TRBJ1-2): DGGITQSPKYLFRKEGQNVTLSCEQNLNHDAMYWYRQDPGQGLRLIYYSQIVNDFQKGDIAEGYSVSREKKESFPLTVTSAQKNPTAFYLCASSTSGGYTFGSGTRLTVV.

The V gene is TRBV7-2, the J gene TRBJ2-3, with D tentatively TRBD1 (6 bases). In germline, CDR1 is SGHTA, CDR2 FQGNSA. The V end was cut by 5 bases, the J end by 4 bases, with 13 bases between. This CDR3 has 14 amino acids. Here the CDR3 reads CASSPDSSADTQYF. The CDR3 DNA follows: TGTGCCAGCAGCCCGGACAGTAGCGCAGATACGCAGTATTTT.

The chain carries TRBV7-9 and TRBJ1-1; 11 bases match TRBD1. CDR3 length: 18 amino acids. Germline-derived CDR1 and CDR2 are SEHNR and FQNEAQ (reference sequence). V shed 4 bases, J shed 5 bases, and the junction held 15 bases outside the gene matches. Here the CDR3 DNA reads TGTGCCAGCAGCTCAACTACCTGGACAGGGGGCAAGGGGACTGAAGCTTTCTTT. Encoded protein: CASSSTTWTGGKGTEAFF.

Only a few counts were recorded for this clone. The J gene is TRBJ2-7, the V gene TRBV18, with 7 bases identical to TRBD2. Per germline, CDR1 KGHSH and CDR2 LQKENI. The CDR3 length is 19 residues. V was pared by 1 base and J by 8 bases, with 23 bases of the junction left unmatched. The DNA of the CDR3 is TGTGCCAGCTCACCACGGGAGGGGCTAACCGGGACCCTCTTTTCCCAGCAGTACTTC. Encoded protein: CASSPREGLTGTLFSQQYF.

The count of this clone is one. The chain is built from TRBV18 and TRBJ1-6; D gene ambiguous. The CDR3 loop spans 16 amino acids. Trimming removed 4 bases from V and 5 bases from J, with 15 bases in between. CDR1 is KGHSH and CDR2 is LQKENI in the germline V gene. The CDR3 DNA follows: TGTGCCAGCTCACTCTACGCGGCCGTAAATAATTCACCCCTCCACTTT. Translated: CASSLYAAVNNSPLHF.

The chain recombines TRBV5-1 with TRBJ1-3; weak D call: TRBD1 (5 bases). There are 15 residues in the CDR3. Germline V gene data show CDR1 as SGHRS and CDR2 as YFSETQ. Trimming took 3 bases from V and 3 from J, leaving 13 bases between them. This chain's CDR3 is CASSSSSGLGNTIYF. CDR3 nucleotides: TGCGCCAGCAGCTCGTCTTCAGGGCTTGGAAACACCATATATTTT. The whole variable domain, remainder taken from reference TRBV5-1 and TRBJ1-3, is KAGVTQTPRYLIKTRGQQVTLSCSPISGHRSVSWYQQTPGQGLQFLFEYFSETQRNKGNFPGRFSGRQFSNSRSEMNVSTLELGDSALYLCASSSSSGLGNTIYFGEGSWLTVV.

The chain has TRBV7-2 and TRBJ2-5, with 8 bases lining up with TRBD1. Germline CDR1 and CDR2: SGHTA and FQGNSA. V dropped 1 base and J dropped 5; count of bases not matched to a gene: 18. The CDR3 is made up of 19 amino acids. CDR3 loop: CASSLVGPPQGAPRETQYF. The CDR3 coding sequence is TGTGCCAGCAGCTTAGTGGGTCCCCCTCAGGGGGCGCCTAGGGAGACCCAGTACTTC.

The gene calls are TRBV27 and TRBJ2-7, with D tentatively TRBD2 (6 bases). This CDR3 region has 14 residues. V was clipped by 2 bases and J by 4 bases, with 12 bases between them. CDR1 is MNHEY, CDR2 SMNVEV, per germline (reference sequence). The CDR3 DNA reads TGTGCCAGCAGTTTAGTCGGGGGTCCTTACGAGCAGTACTTC. It codes for CASSLVGGPYEQYF.

The chain joins TRBV9 to TRBJ1-2; TRBD1 is a possible D gene (5 bases). There are 15 residues in the CDR3. Germline assignment: CDR1 SGDLS and CDR2 YYNGEE. The V end lost 2 bases, the J end lost 1 base, and 12 bases lay between the germline ends. CDR3 region: CASSVVRDFNYGYTF. The DNA of the CDR3 is TGTGCCAGCAGCGTCGTAAGGGACTTTAACTATGGCTACACCTTC.

The V gene is TRBV5-1, the J gene TRBJ2-7, with a weak D call TRBD1 (6 bases). The germline V and J ends were trimmed by 6 bases and 3 bases, with 19 bases remaining between them. Per germline, CDR1 SGHRS and CDR2 YFSETQ. The CDR3 consists of 15 residues. In DNA form, the CDR3 reads TGCGCCAGCAATAGGGACACCTCAGGAGACTACGAGCAGTACTTC. Its protein is CASNRDTSGDYEQYF.

This chain connects TRBV4-3 to TRBJ1-1; D unresolved. The germline V and J ends were trimmed by 4 bases and 2 bases, with 14 bases remaining between them. Germline loops: CDR1 LGHNA, CDR2 YSLEER. The CDR3 loop spans 15 amino acids. CDR3 protein: CASSPNSRANTEAFF. CDR3 coding DNA: TGCGCCAGCAGCCCCAATTCGCGCGCAAACACTGAAGCTTTCTTT.

In this sample, this clone turned up a few times. The gene calls are TRBV11-2 and TRBJ1-4; 8 bases fit TRBD1. J gave up 7 bases and V 5 bases, and 6 bases lay outside the gene matches. Germline lookup yields CDR1 SGHAT and CDR2 FQNNGV. The CDR3 sequence is 14 residues long. The CDR3, as DNA: TGTGCCAGCAGCCTAGCAGGGGGCGGTGAAAAACTGTTTTTT. This sequence encodes CASSLAGGGEKLFF.

The V and J genes are TRBV5-4 and TRBJ2-1; 7 nucleotides agree with TRBD1. The V segment lost 1 base and the J segment 10 bases; nucleotides outside the gene matches: 11. This CDR3 contains 15 residues. The germline V gene encodes CDR1 SGHNT and CDR2 YYREEE (reference sequence). The CDR3 is CASSLLPRDRGEQFF. The CDR3 nucleotides read TGTGCCAGCAGCTTGTTGCCCCGGGACAGAGGAGAGCAGTTCTTC. The full variable domain, completed using reference TRBV5-4 and TRBJ2-1, is ETGVTQSPTHLIKTRGQQVTLRCSSQSGHNTVSWYQQALGQGPQFIFQYYREEENGRGNFPPRFSGLQFPNYSSELNVNALELDDSALYLCASSLLPRDRGEQFFGPGTRLTVL.

On this clone: Other nucleotide sequences in the sample specify the same CDR3. The V gene is TRBV28, the J gene TRBJ2-1; D may be TRBD1 (6 bases). Germline CDR1 is MDHEN and CDR2 is SYDVKM. Between the trimmed V and J ends, which lost 2 bases and 0 bases, there was a span of 8 bases. The length of the CDR3 is 15 residues. CDR3 protein: CASSLRGSSYNEQFF. CDR3 bases: TGTGCCAGCAGTTTAAGGGGGAGCTCCTACAATGAGCAGTTCTTC.

For the CDR3, the DNA is TGTGCCAGCAGCTTAAAAACTAGCGGGGGCCCCCCTGAGCAGTTCTTC. It is translated as CASSLKTSGGPPEQFF. This rearrangement joins TRBV11-3 to TRBJ2-1; TRBD2 matches at 11 bases. Trimming at V came to 2 bases and at J to 9 bases, leaving 9 bases not matched to a gene. This CDR3 spans 16 amino acids. CDR1 and CDR2 (germline): SGHNT, YENEEA.

In this sample, this clone turned up once. The gene calls are TRBV5-6 and TRBJ2-1, with TRBD2 matching over 10 bases. V lost 2 bases, J lost 6 bases, and 5 bases stayed unmatched. Germline V gene data show CDR1 as SGHDT and CDR2 as YYEEEE. The CDR3 length is 15 residues. The CDR3 reads CASSFPAGGRNEQFF. The CDR3 coding sequence is TGTGCCAGCAGCTTCCCAGCGGGGGGGCGCAATGAGCAGTTCTTC.

The rearrangement uses TRBV18 and TRBJ1-1; D may be TRBD1 (6 bases). The V and J ends lost 6 bases and 3 bases respectively, with 11 bases between them. Per the germline V gene, CDR1 is KGHSH and CDR2 is LQKENI. The CDR3 covers 13 residues. The CDR3 DNA reads TGTGCCAGCTCTCTCGGACAGTACACTGAAGCTTTCTTT. Protein product: CASSLGQYTEAFF.

The CDR3 spells CASSQGGIGGYTF. As DNA, the CDR3 is TGTGCCAGCAGTCAGGGGGGTATCGGTGGCTACACCTTC. This rearrangement joins TRBV7-9 to TRBJ1-2; 7 bases are shared with TRBD1. CDR3 length equals 13 residues. Per germline, CDR1 SEHNR and CDR2 FQNEAQ (reference sequence). Trimming cost V 6 bases and J 7 bases; bases outside gene matches: 8.

This clone has a handful of counts. The rearrangement joins TRBV19 to TRBJ2-3; D possibly corresponds to TRBD2 (5 bases). The CDR3 contains 15 residues. Germline V gene lookup returns CDR1 LNHDA and CDR2 SQIVND (reference sequence). The ends were cut back, 3 bases at V and 0 bases at J, with 10 bases in the middle. The CDR3 region is CASSIGVTSTDTQYF. CDR3 nucleotide sequence: TGTGCCAGTAGTATCGGGGTGACTAGCACAGATACGCAGTATTTT.